These 15 T cell receptor beta chains were sequenced from one sample in a study of shared clonotypes between healthy human individuals. Positive CCR7 selection of CD45RO-negative cells yielded the naive CD8 cells, and terminally differentiated effector memory CD45RA+ cells were excluded. Method: immunoSEQ multiplex PCR; TCRdb's copy keeps in-frame clones and lacks some. The sample lists around 2,000,000 clones, about 93% seen once, with about 1.8% in the top ten. The sequenced sample consisted of naive CD8+ T cells from PBMCs. The receptors were gathered from a man aged 18 to 29 in good health. Some clones in this sample may be carry-over from other donors' samples.

This chain connects TRBV7-9 to TRBJ1-1, with D unresolved. The CDR3 sequence is 13 residues long. The V gene's germline CDR1 is SEHNR and CDR2 FQNEAQ (reference sequence). V was shortened by 0 bases and J by 1 base, with 3 bases between the two germline ends. CDR3 coding DNA: TGTGCCAGCAGCTTAGCGACGAACACTGAAGCTTTCTTT. It specifies CASSLATNTEAFF.

The chain carries TRBV6-1 and TRBJ1-1; a weak D match, TRBD1 (5 bases). Germline CDR1 and CDR2: MNHNS and SASEGT. V was trimmed by 4 bases and J by 4 bases, leaving 10 bases between them. There are 13 residues in the CDR3. The CDR3 nucleotides are TGTGCCAGCAGTGGTGGGGGGAGCACTGAAGCTTTCTTT. Amino acids: CASSGGGSTEAFF.

For the CDR3, the DNA is TGTGCCAGCAGCCCCCGGGATTTGGGCGAGACCCAGTACTTC. Translating gives CASSPRDLGETQYF. The V gene is TRBV7-9, the J gene TRBJ2-5; TRBD2 is a possible D gene (5 bases). V lost 5 bases to trimming and J lost 5 bases, with 15 bases between them. CDR1 is SEHNR and CDR2 is FQNEAQ in the germline V gene (reference sequence). The CDR3 covers 14 residues.

The gene calls are TRBV4-1 and TRBJ2-5; D perhaps matches TRBD1 (6 bases). In germline, CDR1 is MGHRA, CDR2 YSYEKL. This CDR3 is 15 amino acids long. V lost 2 bases to trimming and J lost 3 bases, with 13 bases between them. The CDR3 loop reads CASSQIQGPKETQYF. CDR3 DNA: TGCGCCAGCAGCCAAATACAGGGCCCAAAAGAGACCCAGTACTTC.

V gene TRBV2 combines with J gene TRBJ2-7, with D possibly being TRBD2 (6 bases). The CDR3 contains 13 residues. The germline gives CDR1 SNHLY, CDR2 FYNNEI. V lost 8 bases to trimming and J lost 2 bases, with 13 bases between them. CDR3 region: CASDPTGAYEQYF. CDR3 nucleotides: TGTGCCAGCGACCCGACGGGGGCCTACGAGCAGTACTTC.

V gene TRBV19 combines with J gene TRBJ2-5; 8 bases match TRBD1. V gave up 8 bases and J gave up 5 bases; unmatched junction bases: 7. Germline values: CDR1 LNHDA, CDR2 SQIVND (reference sequence). The CDR3 has 13 amino acids. The CDR3 here is CASWDRQNETQYF. DNA of the CDR3: TGTGCCAGTTGGGACAGGCAGAATGAGACCCAGTACTTC. Full variable domain (rest looked up from reference TRBV19 and TRBJ2-5): DGGITQSPKYLFRKEGQNVTLSCEQNLNHDAMYWYRQDPGQGLRLIYYSQIVNDFQKGDIAEGYSVSREKKESFPLTVTSAQKNPTAFYLCASWDRQNETQYFGPGTRLLVL.

This chain uses TRBV6-5 with TRBJ1-1; 7 nucleotides match TRBD1. The J segment lost 2 bases and the V segment lost 8 bases, leaving 11 bases of the junction unmatched. The CDR3 extends over 15 amino acids. Germline CDR1 reads MNHEY; CDR2 reads SVGAGI. The CDR3 sequence: CASFWGGQLNTEAFF. DNA of the CDR3: TGTGCCAGCTTCTGGGGGGGACAGCTTAACACTGAAGCTTTCTTT.

CDR3 DNA: TGTGCCAGCAGTTACTCATTATTCAAGTCCGAGACCCAGTACTTC. Translation gives CASSYSLFKSETQYF. The rearrangement joins TRBV6-6 to TRBJ2-5; D gene ambiguous. CDR1 and CDR2 from the germline V gene are MNHNY and SVGAGI (reference sequence). V dropped 0 bases and J dropped 5 bases, with 13 bases sitting between them. The CDR3 covers 15 residues.

The rearrangement uses TRBV18 and TRBJ1-5, with a possible D match to TRBD1 (5 bases). The germline V gene encodes CDR1 KGHSH and CDR2 LQKENI. The CDR3 contains 13 residues. Trimming stripped 3 bases from V and 8 bases from J, with 11 bases between. The CDR3 coding sequence is TGTGCCAGCTCACCGGGCAGGGAGGAGCCCCAGCATTTT. Translation gives CASSPGREEPQHF.

The CDR3 nucleotides are TGTGCCAGCGGCTGGAAGGCCGGTGCTCCCTACGAGCAGTACTTC. Amino acid sequence: CASGWKAGAPYEQYF. This chain uses TRBV28 with TRBJ2-7; D gene uncertain. Between the trimmed V and J ends, which lost 8 bases and 2 bases, there was a span of 19 bases. CDR3 size: 15 residues. Germline CDR1 and CDR2: MDHEN and SYDVKM.

The rearrangement uses TRBV7-2 and TRBJ2-3; 7 bases are a match to TRBD1. Germline lookup yields CDR1 SGHTA and CDR2 FQGNSA. The CDR3 is made up of 18 amino acids. V lost 1 base and J lost 0; bases outside the gene matches: 10. Here the CDR3 reads CASSLEGAAYRSTDTQYF. In DNA, the CDR3 is TGTGCCAGCAGCTTAGAGGGGGCAGCCTACCGGAGCACAGATACGCAGTATTTT.

This rearrangement joins TRBV28 to TRBJ1-2; 10 positions agree with TRBD1. The CDR3 sequence is 15 residues long. Germline CDR1 and CDR2: MDHEN and SYDVKM. With 5 bases clipped from V and 6 bases from J, the junction kept 9 bases outside the gene matches. DNA of the CDR3: TGTGCCAGCAGTCATACCCCGGGACAGGGGAATGGCTACACCTTC. It translates to CASSHTPGQGNGYTF.

The gene calls are TRBV28 and TRBJ2-5, with no clear D. Looked up from germline, CDR1 is MDHEN and CDR2 is SYDVKM. V was trimmed by 5 bases and J by 3 bases, leaving 16 bases between them. The CDR3 length is 15 residues. DNA for the CDR3: TGTGCCAGCAGTCCCCGAACCGGGTCCAAAGAGACCCAGTACTTC. It codes for CASSPRTGSKETQYF.

To note about this clone: The sample holds other DNA sequences that translate to the same CDR3. This chain links TRBV19 with TRBJ2-7; D unresolved. The V and J ends lost 1 base and 2 bases respectively, with 12 bases between them. Germline lookup yields CDR1 LNHDA and CDR2 SQIVND (reference sequence). This CDR3 region has 15 residues. The CDR3 reads CASSIGAGWAYEQYF. The DNA of the CDR3 is TGTGCCAGTAGTATAGGGGCCGGGTGGGCCTACGAGCAGTACTTC. The full variable domain, rest sourced from reference TRBV19 and TRBJ2-7, is DGGITQSPKYLFRKEGQNVTLSCEQNLNHDAMYWYRQDPGQGLRLIYYSQIVNDFQKGDIAEGYSVSREKKESFPLTVTSAQKNPTAFYLCASSIGAGWAYEQYFGPGTRLTVT.

Turning to this clone: Other DNA sequences from this sample encode an identical CDR3 as well. The chain uses TRBV4-1 and TRBJ2-1; TRBD2 matches 9 bases. CDR3 length: 15 amino acids. The germline V gene has CDR1 MGHRA and CDR2 YSYEKL. J lost 5 bases, V lost 1 base, and 3 bases had no gene match. CDR3 coding DNA: TGCGCCAGCAGCCAAGGACTAGCGGCGAACAATGAGCAGTTCTTC. Translation gives CASSQGLAANNEQFF.